This TCR beta chain derives from a study of Graves' ophthalmopathy and Graves' hyperthyroidism. Whole-study context: Peripheral blood sampling occurred at initial diagnosis, before any treatment.

This clonotype was detected only a few times. Amplification of TCR beta CDR3 regions used RNA transcripts. RT-PCR with HTBI primers came first, then second-round multiplex PCR. Via MiXCR, TCRdb re-called the multiplex PCR reads, giving one row per CDR3 protein. The repertoire includes 650,000 to 800,000 distinct CDR3 sequences, 35% to 45% of them detected once, and under 3.5% sits in the top ten. The CDR3 runs to 14 residues. After removal of 0 bases from V and 3 bases from J, the junction contained 5 bases not matched to a gene. Germline CDR1 is DFQATT and CDR2 is SNEGSKA (reference sequence). The chain has TRBV20-1 and TRBJ2-7; 7 bases line up with TRBD2. The specimen sequenced was peripheral blood. The source of this sequence is an adult man with Graves' ophthalmopathy. The CDR3 nucleotides are TGCAGTGCTAGAGAGGGGGACTATGGCTACGAGCAGTACTTC. Translation gives CSAREGDYGYEQYF.